The 15 T cell receptor beta chains in this list originate from one sample, sequenced in a study of early T cells in non-severe SARS-CoV-2 infection. Using its own MiXCR run on the 5' RACE reads, TCRdb lists one record per CDR3 protein. This table holds tens of thousands of distinct CDR3 sequences, around 15% found once. The sequencing sample was made of whole blood. Source of these receptors: an adult who was a healthcare worker with PCR-confirmed SARS-CoV-2 infection or an uninfected control (not recorded which).

This clonotype was detected a few times. The V call is TRBV29-1, the J call TRBJ2-5; a possible D gene is TRBD2 (5 bases). Germline V gene sequence: CDR1 SQVTM, CDR2 ANQGSEA. This CDR3 region has 12 residues. V was cut by 4 bases and J by 6 bases, with 12 bases left in between. The CDR3 spells CSVGRGEKTQYF. The CDR3 nucleotides read TGCAGCGTTGGACGGGGAGAGAAGACCCAGTACTTC.

This clonotype was seen repeatedly, ten times or more. This chain joins TRBV5-8 and TRBJ1-1; D is unresolved. Germline lookup yields CDR1 SGHTS and CDR2 YDEGEE. This CDR3 spans 13 amino acids. The germline V and J ends were trimmed by 2 bases and 4 bases, with 9 bases remaining between them. The CDR3 is CASSLGEFTEAFF. CDR3 bases: TGTGCCAGCAGCTTAGGAGAATTCACTGAAGCTTTCTTT.

This clonotype was seen ten or more times. V is TRBV28 and J is TRBJ2-3; 7 bases agree with TRBD1. The CDR3 is made up of 16 amino acids. Germline V gives CDR1 MDHEN, CDR2 SYDVKM. After removal of 3 bases from V and 0 bases from J, the junction contained 6 bases not matched to a gene. The DNA of the CDR3 is TGTGCCAGCAGTTTGAGGGACAGTCCTAGCACAGATACGCAGTATTTT. Its translation: CASSLRDSPSTDTQYF.

The rearrangement joins TRBV3-1 to TRBJ2-1; 7 nucleotides line up with TRBD2. Germline trimming cut 1 base from V and 7 bases from J; bases unmatched to any gene: 4. There are 14 residues in the CDR3. Germline V CDR1 and CDR2: LGHDT, YNNKEL (reference sequence). CDR3 residues: CASSQVTAGNEQFF. In DNA form, the CDR3 reads TGTGCCAGCAGCCAAGTCACAGCGGGGAATGAGCAGTTCTTC.

A few counts support this clonotype. The rearrangement links TRBV13 to TRBJ2-1; D may be TRBD2 (7 bases). Trimming took 3 bases from V and 8 from J, leaving 23 bases between them. Per germline, CDR1 PRHDT and CDR2 FYEKMQ (reference sequence). This CDR3 has 17 residues. The CDR3 sequence: CASSFQGWNSAGDEQFF. The CDR3 DNA reads as TGTGCCAGCAGCTTTCAGGGGTGGAATAGCGCGGGGGATGAGCAGTTCTTC.

This chain joins TRBV5-1 and TRBJ2-5; D remains unclear. CDR1 is SGHRS and CDR2 is YFSETQ in the germline V gene. V was shortened by 2 bases and J by 1 base, with 9 bases between the two germline ends. The CDR3 sequence is 14 residues long. DNA for the CDR3: TGCGCCAGCAGCTTCATGCCCTCCCAAGAGACCCAGTACTTC. Residues: CASSFMPSQETQYF.

The rearrangement links TRBV2 to TRBJ1-1; 8 bases agree with TRBD1. This CDR3 comprises 14 residues. Trimming removed 5 bases from V and 3 bases from J; junction bases left unmatched: 5. Germline loops: CDR1 SNHLY, CDR2 FYNNEI. The CDR3 loop is CASSLTGADTEAFF. The CDR3 DNA follows: TGTGCCAGCAGTCTGACAGGGGCCGACACTGAAGCTTTCTTT. Together with reference TRBV2 and TRBJ1-1, the CDR3 gives the full variable domain: EPEVTQTPSHQVTQMGQEVILRCVPISNHLYFYWYRQILGQKVEFLVSFYNNEISEKSEIFDDQFSVERPDGSNFTLKIRSTKLEDSAMYFCASSLTGADTEAFFGQGTRLTVV.

The V and J genes are TRBV7-2 and TRBJ2-7, with unresolved D. This CDR3 has 15 residues. V was pared by 4 bases and J by 9 bases, with 22 bases between. Germline CDR1 reads SGHTA; CDR2 reads FQGNSA. For the CDR3, the DNA is TGTGCCAGCAGCTCGACGGACCGCCAAACGTGGGTGCAGTACTTC. The encoded protein is CASSSTDRQTWVQYF.

This clonotype is judged medium-sized. The chain joins TRBV7-9 to TRBJ2-3; D unclear. V was trimmed by 5 bases and J by 5 bases, leaving 8 bases between them. The CDR3 is 12 residues long. Germline V CDR1 and CDR2: SEHNR, FQNEAQ (reference sequence). CDR3 loop: CASSPTGDTQYF. The CDR3 DNA reads TGTGCCAGCAGCCCGACCGGAGATACGCAGTATTTT.

This clonotype was seen a few times. The CDR3 bases are TGTGCCAGCAGTAGGGTTGAAAAACTGTTTTTT. Residues: CASSRVEKLFF. The rearrangement joins TRBV2 to TRBJ1-4; D ambiguous. Germline V gene lookup returns CDR1 SNHLY and CDR2 FYNNEI. V lost 5 bases and J 7 bases, leaving 5 bases between the germline ends. This CDR3 spans 11 amino acids.

This clonotype came up a few times. The chain employs TRBV29-1 and TRBJ2-5; D gene ambiguous. Germline CDR1 reads SQVTM; CDR2 reads ANQGSEA. CDR3 length equals 12 residues. Trimming removed 4 bases at V and 1 base at J, with 7 bases between. DNA for the CDR3: TGCAGCGTTGGCCAGTTCCAAGAGACCCAGTACTTC. Encoded protein: CSVGQFQETQYF.

This clonotype was counted many times. The chain combines TRBV12-3 or TRBV12-4 with TRBJ1-2; D uncertain. The CDR3 runs 13 residues. Trimming took off 7 bases at V and 7 bases at J, with 16 bases between the two ends. The CDR3 DNA reads TGTGCCAGCACCATTTACGGGGTCCGTGGCTACACCTTC. Protein: CASTIYGVRGYTF.

This sequence joins TRBV27 and TRBJ2-2, with 9 positions matching TRBD1. The CDR3 is 16 amino acids. Germline assignment: CDR1 MNHEY and CDR2 SMNVEV (reference sequence). Trimming took 5 bases from V and 4 from J; bases not matched to a gene: 8. The CDR3 nucleotides are TGTGCCAGCAGTACTTCACCGGGACAGGGCACCGGGGAGCTGTTTTTT. Protein sequence: CASSTSPGQGTGELFF.

The chain carries TRBV7-8 and TRBJ2-7, with no clear D. Trimming took off 1 base at V and 4 bases at J, with 20 bases between the two ends. Germline-derived CDR1 and CDR2 are SGHVS and FQNEAQ. This CDR3 is 17 amino acids long. CDR3 in DNA: TGTGCCAGCAGCTTAGGGTCGCGCAGAACAGTATCTTACGAGCAGTACTTC. Amino acids: CASSLGSRRTVSYEQYF. Full variable domain (rest looked up from reference TRBV7-8 and TRBJ2-7): GAGVSQSPRYKVAKRGQDVALRCDPISGHVSLFWYQQALGQGPEFLTYFQNEAQLDKSGLPSDRFFAERPEGSVSTLKIQRTQQEDSAVYLCASSLGSRRTVSYEQYFGPGTRLTVT.

This clonotype occurred a few times. V gene TRBV5-1 combines with J gene TRBJ2-5; 11 nucleotides align to TRBD2. This CDR3 is built from 15 residues. The germline CDR1 and CDR2 sequences are SGHRS and YFSETQ. V trimming: 3 bases; J trimming: 1 base; junction bases outside the gene matches: 2. The DNA for the CDR3 is TGCGCCAGCAGCTCCCTAGCGGGGGGCCAAGAGACCCAGTACTTC. Its protein is CASSSLAGGQETQYF.